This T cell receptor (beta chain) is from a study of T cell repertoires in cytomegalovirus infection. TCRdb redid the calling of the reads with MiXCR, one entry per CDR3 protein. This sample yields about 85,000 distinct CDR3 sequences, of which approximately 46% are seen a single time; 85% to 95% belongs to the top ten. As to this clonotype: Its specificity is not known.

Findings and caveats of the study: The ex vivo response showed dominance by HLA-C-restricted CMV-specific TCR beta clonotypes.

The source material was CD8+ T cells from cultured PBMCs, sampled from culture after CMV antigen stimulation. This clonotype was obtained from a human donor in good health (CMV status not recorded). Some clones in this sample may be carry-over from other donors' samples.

The CDR3 DNA is TGTGCCAGCAGTCCTAGGACGTCTGGCTATGGCTACACCTTC. Translating gives CASSPRTSGYGYTF. The chain is built from TRBV28 and TRBJ1-2; no reliable D call. V lost 5 bases and J lost 4, with 14 bases in between. This CDR3 contains 14 residues. Germline CDR1 reads MDHEN; CDR2 reads SYDVKM.